These T cell receptor beta chains were read from a single sample in a study of early T cells in non-severe SARS-CoV-2 infection. MiXCR, applied by TCRdb to the 5' RACE reads, yields one record per CDR3 protein. The sample carries some 34,000 distinct CDR3 sequences, roughly 7.1% recorded once. The starting material was whole blood, obtained at baseline. These receptors were obtained from an adult who was a healthcare worker with PCR-confirmed SARS-CoV-2 infection or an uninfected control (not recorded which). Each CDR3 is given with its conserved first and last residue. A D gene is named only where the DNA matches it firmly.

j_call d_call v_call cdr3_aa
TRBJ1-2 . TRBV7-9 CASSSIHGYTF
TRBJ2-3 . TRBV5-1 CASSLVPLDTQYF
TRBJ2-5 . TRBV7-9 CASSYSGLQETQYF
TRBJ1-3 TRBD1 TRBV13 CASSTGTGISGNTIYF
TRBJ2-5 . TRBV6-1 CASSESAVQETQYF
TRBJ2-7 TRBD2 TRBV5-5 CASSSSAGSTYEQYF
TRBJ1-2 . TRBV4-3 CASSHATGTNYGYTF
TRBJ1-5 TRBD1 TRBV6-2/TRBV6-3 CASSSGTGGQPQHF
TRBJ2-7 TRBD2 TRBV20-1 CRASGRNEQYF
TRBJ2-7 TRBD2 TRBV20-1 CSARQTGLGTYEQYF
TRBJ2-1 TRBD1 TRBV5-5 CASRPQGWGEQFF
TRBJ2-3 . TRBV20-1 CSARDAQFSTDTQYF
TRBJ1-2 TRBD1 TRBV24-1 CATSDPGTGGFGYTF
TRBJ2-1 TRBD1 TRBV7-3 CASSLRGLGVGQAAEQFF
TRBJ1-6 . TRBV28 CASSPGRQNLRSSYNSPLHF
TRBJ2-2 . TRBV7-3 CASSSLGNTGELFF
TRBJ2-3 TRBD2 TRBV7-2 CASSLGWLAGGPSTDTQYF
TRBJ1-5 . TRBV15 CATSRDWGSNQPQHF
TRBJ1-2 . TRBV29-1 CSGVSGTSFGYTF
TRBJ2-7 TRBD1 TRBV12-3/TRBV12-4 CASSLGGGSNEQYF
TRBJ2-3 TRBD2 TRBV7-3 CASSFFSGGTTDTQYF
TRBJ2-3 . TRBV7-9 CASSFPRSTDTQYF
TRBJ2-1 . TRBV7-9 CASSSLTGTYYNEQFF
TRBJ2-1 . TRBV29-1 CSVEWGVGNEQFF
TRBJ1-1 . TRBV5-6 CASNGRSLDTEAFF
TRBJ2-1 . TRBV29-1 CSARRATYNEQFF
TRBJ2-1 . TRBV28 CASSLGPHSYNEQFF
TRBJ1-2 TRBD1 TRBV7-6 CASSLGGQAYGYTF
TRBJ1-2 . TRBV12-3/TRBV12-4 CASSFVGGSGYTF
TRBJ1-1 . TRBV13 CASSLEVGSAEAFF
TRBJ2-5 . TRBV7-8 CASSPRTNQETQYF
TRBJ2-7 TRBD1 TRBV7-9 CASSMGQGKNEQYF